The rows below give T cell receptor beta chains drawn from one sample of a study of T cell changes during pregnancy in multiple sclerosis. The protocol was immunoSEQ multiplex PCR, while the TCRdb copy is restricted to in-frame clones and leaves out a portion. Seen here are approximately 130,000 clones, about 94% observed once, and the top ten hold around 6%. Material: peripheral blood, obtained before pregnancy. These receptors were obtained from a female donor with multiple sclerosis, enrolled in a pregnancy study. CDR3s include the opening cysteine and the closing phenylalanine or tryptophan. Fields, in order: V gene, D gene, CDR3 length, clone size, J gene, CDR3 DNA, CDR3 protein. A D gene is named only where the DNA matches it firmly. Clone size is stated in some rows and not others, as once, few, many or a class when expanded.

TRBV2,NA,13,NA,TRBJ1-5,TGTGCCAGCAGTGGGGGTCAGGGTCAGCCCCAGCATTTT,CASSGGQGQPQHF
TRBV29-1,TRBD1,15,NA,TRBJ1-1,TGCAGCGTTGCCCGACAGGGGGCGATGAACACTGAAGCTTTCTTT,CSVARQGAMNTEAFF
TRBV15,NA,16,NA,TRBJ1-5,TGTGCCACCAGCAGAAGGGGCCCTAATAGCAATCAGCCCCAGCATTTT,CATSRRGPNSNQPQHF
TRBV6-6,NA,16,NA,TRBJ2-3,TGTGCCAGCAGTTACTTAGGTGGGAGGAGCACAGATACGCAGTATTTT,CASSYLGGRSTDTQYF
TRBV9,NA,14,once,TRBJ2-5,TGTGCCAGCAGCGTGTCCGGGACTTGGGAGACCCAGTACTTC,CASSVSGTWETQYF
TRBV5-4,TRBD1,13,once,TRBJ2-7,TGTGCCAGCAGCCTAACGGACAGGGACGAGCAGTACTTC,CASSLTDRDEQYF
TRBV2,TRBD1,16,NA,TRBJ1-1,TGTGCCAGCAGTACCGGGACAGGGGGCATAGGGACTGAAGCTTTCTTT,CASSTGTGGIGTEAFF
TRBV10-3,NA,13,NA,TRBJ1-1,TGTGCCATCGGCGGGGGTGTAGTCACTGAAGCTTTCTTT,CAIGGGVVTEAFF
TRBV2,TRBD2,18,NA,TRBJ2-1,TGTGCCAGCAGGAGGGAACTAGCGGGAGTTGGGTCCTACAATGAGCAGTTCTTC,CASRRELAGVGSYNEQFF
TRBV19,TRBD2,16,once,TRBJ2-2,TGTGCCAGTAGTTTGCCTAGCGGGGCGAACACCGGGGAGCTGTTTTTT,CASSLPSGANTGELFF
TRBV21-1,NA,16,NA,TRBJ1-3,TGTGCCAGCAGCACCATTGGGAGGAAGGCTGGAAACACCATATATTTT,CASSTIGRKAGNTIYF
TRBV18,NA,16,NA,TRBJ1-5,TGTGCCAGCTCACCAGGGGAAGACTATAGCAATCAGCCCCAGCATTTT,CASSPGEDYSNQPQHF
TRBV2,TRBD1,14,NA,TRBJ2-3,TGTGCCAGCATCAGGGGGCTGGGCACAGATACGCAGTATTTT,CASIRGLGTDTQYF
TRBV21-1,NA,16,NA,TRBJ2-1,TGTGCCAGCAGCCCCCTGTCGGGAGTGGGGTACAATGAGCAGTTCTTC,CASSPLSGVGYNEQFF
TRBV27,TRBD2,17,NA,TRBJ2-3,TGTGCCAGCAGAAAGATTAGCGGGAACGAGCTCACAGATACGCAGTATTTT,CASRKISGNELTDTQYF
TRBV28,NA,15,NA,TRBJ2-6,TGTGCCAGCAGTTCCGCAGGGGCTGGGGCCAACGTCCTGACTTTC,CASSSAGAGANVLTF
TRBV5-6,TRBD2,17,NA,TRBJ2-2,TGTGCCAGCAGCAGATCTAGCGGGAGGGCTTTTATCGGGGAGCTGTTTTTT,CASSRSSGRAFIGELFF
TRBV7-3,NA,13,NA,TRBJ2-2,TGTGCCAGCAGCCTCACCGGGACCGGGGAGCTGTTTTTT,CASSLTGTGELFF
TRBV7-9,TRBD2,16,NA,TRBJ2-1,TGTGCCAGCAGCTTATCCCGGGGGGTAATCAACAATGAGCAGTTCTTC,CASSLSRGVINNEQFF
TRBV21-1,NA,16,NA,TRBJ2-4,TGTGCCAGCAGCAAAAGGGGTGGTAAGGGAGGTGACATTCAGTACTTC,CASSKRGGKGGDIQYF
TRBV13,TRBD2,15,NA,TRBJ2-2,TGTGCCAGCAGCCGGGGGGTTTGGGGAATCGGGGAGCTGTTTTTT,CASSRGVWGIGELFF
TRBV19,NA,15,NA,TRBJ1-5,TGTGCCAGTAGCTCCTTGGGGCAGGATAATCAGCCCCAGCATTTT,CASSSLGQDNQPQHF
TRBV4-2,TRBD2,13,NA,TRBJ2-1,TGTGCCAGCAGCCAAGTATCAGCGGGAGAGCAGTTCTTC,CASSQVSAGEQFF
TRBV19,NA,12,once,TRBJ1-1,TGTGCCAGTAGTATAATCGGGAAGACGGCTTTCTTT,CASSIIGKTAFF